This section outlines one T cell receptor (beta chain) sequence together with its context. As yet, its antigen is unknown. Profiling relied on immunoSEQ multiplex PCR, and the TCRdb table lists in-frame clones only, not all of them. Of 60,000 to 70,000 clones detected, more than 70% appear once; the ten largest clones hold 14%. The germline V and J ends were trimmed by 0 bases and 3 bases, with 3 bases remaining between them. Germline V CDR1 and CDR2: SGHAT, FQNNGV. CDR3 length: 13 amino acids. The source of the sample is a study of PD-1 blockade in mismatch repair-deficient tumors. Notes on the study in general: Tumor-resident clones, often undetectable pretreatment in blood, expanded then contracted after pembrolizumab.

The chain uses TRBV11-2 and TRBJ2-1, with unresolved D. The origin of this receptor is an adult with mismatch repair-deficient cancer. The source material was peripheral blood, sampled 52 weeks after starting pembrolizumab. Here the CDR3 reads CASSLEIYNEQFF. The CDR3 region has the DNA TGTGCCAGCAGCTTAGAGATCTACAATGAGCAGTTCTTC.